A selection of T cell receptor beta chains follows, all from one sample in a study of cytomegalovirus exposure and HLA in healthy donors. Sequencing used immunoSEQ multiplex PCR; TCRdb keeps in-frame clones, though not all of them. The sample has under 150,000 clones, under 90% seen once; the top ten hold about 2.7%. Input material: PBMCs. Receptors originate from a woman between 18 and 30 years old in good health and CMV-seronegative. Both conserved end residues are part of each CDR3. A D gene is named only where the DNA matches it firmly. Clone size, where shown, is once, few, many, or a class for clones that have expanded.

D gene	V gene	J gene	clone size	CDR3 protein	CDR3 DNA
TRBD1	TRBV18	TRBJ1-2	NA	CASSNAGGYGYTF	TGTGCCAGCTCAAACGCAGGGGGCTATGGCTACACCTTC
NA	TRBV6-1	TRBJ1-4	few	CASSEAGRFNEKLFF	TGTGCCAGCAGTGAAGCGGGGCGGTTCAATGAAAAACTGTTTTTT
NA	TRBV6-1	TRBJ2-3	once	CASSVRGDTQYF	TGTGCCAGCAGTGTTCGGGGGGATACGCAGTATTTT
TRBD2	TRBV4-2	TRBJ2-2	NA	CASSQATGTSVPGELFF	TGTGCCAGCAGCCAAGCTACCGGGACTAGCGTTCCCGGGGAGCTGTTTTTT
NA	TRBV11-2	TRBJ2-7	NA	CASSSVGGYEQYF	TGTGCCAGCAGCTCAGTGGGGGGCTACGAGCAGTACTTC
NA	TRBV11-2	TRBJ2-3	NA	CASSLWGADTQYF	TGTGCCAGCAGCTTATGGGGGGCAGATACGCAGTATTTT
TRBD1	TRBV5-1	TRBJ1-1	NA	CASSQRQGQNTEAFF	TGCGCCAGCAGCCAACGACAGGGACAGAACACTGAAGCTTTCTTT
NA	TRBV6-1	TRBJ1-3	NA	CASSSAGGYGNTIYF	TGTGCCAGCAGTTCGGCGGGGGGGTACGGAAACACCATATATTTT
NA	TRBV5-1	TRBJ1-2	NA	CASRTSTANYGYTF	TGCGCCAGCAGAACCTCGACAGCAAACTATGGCTACACCTTC
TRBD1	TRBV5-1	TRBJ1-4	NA	CASSLGQGATNEKLFF	TGCGCCAGCAGCCTGGGACAGGGAGCAACTAATGAAAAACTGTTTTTT
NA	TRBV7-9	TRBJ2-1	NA	CASSLALRISYNEQFF	TGTGCCAGCAGCTTAGCGTTGCGAATTTCATACAATGAGCAGTTCTTC
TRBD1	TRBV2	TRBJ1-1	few	CADRQGALNTEAFF	TGTGCCGACCGACAGGGGGCGTTAAACACTGAAGCTTTCTTT
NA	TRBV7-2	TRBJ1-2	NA	CASSNPMGQGTHGYTF	TGTGCCAGCAGCAACCCCATGGGTCAGGGCACCCATGGCTACACCTTC
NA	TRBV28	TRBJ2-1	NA	CAIKGGVGFNEQFF	TGTGCCATAAAAGGGGGAGTCGGGTTCAATGAGCAGTTCTTC
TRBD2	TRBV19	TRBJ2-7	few	CASSPEPTSSGRAFGYEQYF	TGTGCCAGTAGTCCCGAGCCTACCTCTAGCGGGAGGGCCTTCGGCTACGAGCAGTACTTC
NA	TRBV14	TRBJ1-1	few	CASSQQGYTEAFF	TGTGCCAGCAGTCAACAGGGTTACACTGAAGCTTTCTTT
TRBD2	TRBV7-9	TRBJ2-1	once	CASSSASGTSYNEQFF	TGTGCCAGCAGCTCAGCTAGCGGGACTTCCTACAATGAGCAGTTCTTC
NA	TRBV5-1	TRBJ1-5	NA	CASSLGGGSMQPQHF	TGCGCCAGCAGCTTGGGGGGGGGTTCCATGCAGCCCCAGCATTTT
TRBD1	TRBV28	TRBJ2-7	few	CASSLWAGQGYEQYF	TGTGCCAGCAGTTTATGGGCAGGACAGGGGTACGAGCAGTACTTC
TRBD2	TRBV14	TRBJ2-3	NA	CASSRLGLAGSGDTQYF	TGTGCCAGCAGCCGGCTGGGACTAGCGGGATCAGGAGATACGCAGTATTTT